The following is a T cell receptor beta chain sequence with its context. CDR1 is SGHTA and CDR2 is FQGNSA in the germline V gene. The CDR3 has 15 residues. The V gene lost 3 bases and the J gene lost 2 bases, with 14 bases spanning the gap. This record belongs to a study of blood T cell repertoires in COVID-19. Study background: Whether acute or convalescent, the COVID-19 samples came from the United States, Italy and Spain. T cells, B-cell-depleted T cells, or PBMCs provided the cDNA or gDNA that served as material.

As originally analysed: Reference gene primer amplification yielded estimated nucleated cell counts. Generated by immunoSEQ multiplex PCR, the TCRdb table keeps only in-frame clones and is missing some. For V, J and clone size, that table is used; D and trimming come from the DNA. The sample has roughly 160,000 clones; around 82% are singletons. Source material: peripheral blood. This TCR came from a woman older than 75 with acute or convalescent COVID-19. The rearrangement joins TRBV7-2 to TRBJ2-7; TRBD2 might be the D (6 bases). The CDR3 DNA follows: TGTGCCAGCAGCTTCGGTCTAGCGATAACCTACGAGCAGTACTTC. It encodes CASSFGLAITYEQYF.